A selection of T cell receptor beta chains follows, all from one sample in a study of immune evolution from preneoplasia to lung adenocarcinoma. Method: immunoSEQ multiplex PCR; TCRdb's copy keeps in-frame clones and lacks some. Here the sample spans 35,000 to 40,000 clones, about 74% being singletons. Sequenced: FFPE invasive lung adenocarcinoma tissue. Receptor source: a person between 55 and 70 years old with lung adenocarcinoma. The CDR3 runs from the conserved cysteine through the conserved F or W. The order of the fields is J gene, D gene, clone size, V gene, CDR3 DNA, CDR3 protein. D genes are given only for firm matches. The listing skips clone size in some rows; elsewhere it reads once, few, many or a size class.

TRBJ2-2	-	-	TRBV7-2	TGTGCCAGCAGCTTAGATATGGCAGGCTCCGGGGAGCTGTTTTTT	CASSLDMAGSGELFF
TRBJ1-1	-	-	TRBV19	TGTGCCAGTAGTATAAACAGGATGAACACTGAAGCTTTCTTT	CASSINRMNTEAFF
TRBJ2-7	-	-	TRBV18	TGTGCCAGCTCACAAAGGGCCAACAAGTACGAGCAGTACTTC	CASSQRANKYEQYF
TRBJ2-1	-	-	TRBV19	TGTGCCAGTAGTTTCCGGGCCACAGGGTCCTACAATGAGCAGTTCTTC	CASSFRATGSYNEQFF
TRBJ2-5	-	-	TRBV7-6	TGTGCCAGCAGCTTAGCGACCATCCAAGAGACCCAGTACTTC	CASSLATIQETQYF
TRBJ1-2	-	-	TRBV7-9	TGTGCCAGCAGGGACAGTTTCTATGGCTACACCTTC	CASRDSFYGYTF
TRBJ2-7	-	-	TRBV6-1	TGTGCCAGCCAGAAAATAGACAGCGAATCCTACGAGCAGTACTTC	CASQKIDSESYEQYF
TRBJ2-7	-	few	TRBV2	TGTGCCACGGAGGCTAGGAACGAGCAGTACTTC	CATEARNEQYF
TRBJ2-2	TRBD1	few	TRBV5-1	TGCGCCAGCAGCTGGACAGGGGATCTCAACACCGGGGAGCTGTTTTTT	CASSWTGDLNTGELFF
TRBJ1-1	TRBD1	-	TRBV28	TGTGCCAGCAGTCGGGACAGGGTAACTGAAGCTTTCTTT	CASSRDRVTEAFF
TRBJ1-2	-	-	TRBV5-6	TGTGCCAGCAGGCCCCGCGGGGGGAGATATGGCTACACCTTC	CASRPRGGRYGYTF
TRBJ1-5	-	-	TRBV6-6	TGTGCCAGCAGTCCTGACTCCCCCAATCAGCCCCAGCATTTT	CASSPDSPNQPQHF
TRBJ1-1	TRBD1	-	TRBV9	TGTGCCAGCAGCGTAGGCCAGGGGGCGACCAACACTGAAGCTTTCTTT	CASSVGQGATNTEAFF
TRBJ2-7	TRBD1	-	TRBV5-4	TGTGCCAGCAGCTGGGGACAGGCAGAATACGAGCAGTACTTC	CASSWGQAEYEQYF
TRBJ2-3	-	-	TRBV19	TGTGCCAGTAGTACGAGCCGCACAGATACGCAGTATTTT	CASSTSRTDTQYF
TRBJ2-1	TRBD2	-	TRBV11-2	TGTGCCAGCAGCTCGGGAGGGGGTCTCCCCTACAATGAGCAGTTCTTC	CASSSGGGLPYNEQFF
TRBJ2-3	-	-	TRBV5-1	TGCGCCAGCAGCCGACCAACGACAGATACGCAGTATTTT	CASSRPTTDTQYF
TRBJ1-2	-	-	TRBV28	TGTGCCACCGGTGGGATTAGGTATGGCTACACCTTC	CATGGIRYGYTF
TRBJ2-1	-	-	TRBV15	TGTGCCACCAGCAGAGGGGCGGGTGGGAATGAGCAGTTCTTC	CATSRGAGGNEQFF
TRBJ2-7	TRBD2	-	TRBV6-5	TGTGCCAGCGGCGGGAGGTCCTACGAGCAGTACTTC	CASGGRSYEQYF
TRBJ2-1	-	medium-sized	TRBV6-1	TGTGCCAGCAGTGAAGCAGGGGGTTCCTACAATGAGCAGTTCTTC	CASSEAGGSYNEQFF
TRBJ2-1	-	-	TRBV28	TGTGCCAGCAGCCCCGGGGTCAGGCGGGGCTCCTACAATGAGCAGTTCTTC	CASSPGVRRGSYNEQFF
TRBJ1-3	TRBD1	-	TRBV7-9	TGTGCCATCCGCAGGGACAGCTCTGGAAACACCATATATTTT	CAIRRDSSGNTIYF
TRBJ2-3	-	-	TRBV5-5	TGTGCCAGCAGCTTGGTGGGGGTCACAGATACGCAGTATTTT	CASSLVGVTDTQYF
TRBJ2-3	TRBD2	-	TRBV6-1	TGTGCCAGCAAGCGGGAGTTGATCACAGATACGCAGTATTTT	CASKRELITDTQYF
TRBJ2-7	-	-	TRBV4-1	TGCGCCAGCAGCCAAGATCCCGGGGTAGCGAGCTACGAGCAGTACTTC	CASSQDPGVASYEQYF
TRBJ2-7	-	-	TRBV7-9	TGTGCCAGCAGCTTAGGCCCTAGCGCCTCCAGGTACGAGCAGTACTTC	CASSLGPSASRYEQYF
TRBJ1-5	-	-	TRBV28	TGTGCCAGCAGTTTGGAGTTTAGCAATCAGCCCCAGCATTTT	CASSLEFSNQPQHF
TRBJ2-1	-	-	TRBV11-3	TGTGCCAGCAGCTTAGGGTCTCAAGGGTTCTTC	CASSLGSQGFF
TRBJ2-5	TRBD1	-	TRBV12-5	TGTGCTAGTGGTCCCCAGCGGACAGGGGGTAGGGAGACCCAGTACTTC	CASGPQRTGGRETQYF
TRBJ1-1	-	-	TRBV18	TGTGCCAGTTCACCACCGAGGGGGACGCGCACTGAAGCTTTCTTT	CASSPPRGTRTEAFF
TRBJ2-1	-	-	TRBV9	TGTGCCAGCAGCGTAGGGGGAGGGGACACCCTCTCAGATGAGCAGTTCTTC	CASSVGGGDTLSDEQFF
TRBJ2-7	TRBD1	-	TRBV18	TGTGCCAGCTCACCAAGGGACAGGGTTGCCGAGCAGTACTTC	CASSPRDRVAEQYF
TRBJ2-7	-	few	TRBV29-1	TGCAGCGTTGAAGTCTTCAGGTCGAATGGTTACGAGCAGTACTTC	CSVEVFRSNGYEQYF
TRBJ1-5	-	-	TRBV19	TGTGCCAGTAGTATTTTTGGGGTCGATCAGCCCCAGCATTTT	CASSIFGVDQPQHF
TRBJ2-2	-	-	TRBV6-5	TGTGCCAGCAGGGCAGCGGTACCTAACACCGGGGAGCTGTTTTTT	CASRAAVPNTGELFF
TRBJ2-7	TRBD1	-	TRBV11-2	TGTGCCAGCAGCGTCGTTGGGACAGGGGGCGAGCAGTACTTC	CASSVVGTGGEQYF
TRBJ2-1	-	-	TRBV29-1	TGCAGCGTTGAATTCGATTCTCTCGGTGAGCAGTTCTTC	CSVEFDSLGEQFF
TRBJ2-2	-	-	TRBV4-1	TGCGCCAGCAGCCAAGTGGCTTGGCGCCGAGGCACCGGGGAGCTGTTTTTT	CASSQVAWRRGTGELFF
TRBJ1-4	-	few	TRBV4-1	TGCGCCAGCAGCCAGAGGGACCGAACTAATGAAAAACTGTTTTTT	CASSQRDRTNEKLFF
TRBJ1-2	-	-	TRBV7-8	TGTGCCAGCAGCCCGGAAGCTGGGGGCTATGGCTACACCTTC	CASSPEAGGYGYTF
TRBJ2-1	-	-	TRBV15	TGTGCCACCAGCAGAGAGGGCAGTTTTGTGAATGAGCAGTTCTTC	CATSREGSFVNEQFF